The next 14 T cell receptor beta chains were all read from a single sample in a study of shared clonotypes between healthy human individuals. Here immunoSEQ multiplex PCR was the method, and the copy in TCRdb shows in-frame clones only, minus some. The table has millions of clones, 93% seen once. Sequencing was carried out using naive CD4+ T cells from PBMCs. Regarding subset: CD45RA+ positively selected. The receptors here all came from a man aged 18 to 30 in good health. Some clones in this sample may be carry-over from other donors' samples.

The chain couples TRBV5-1 to TRBJ1-2, with D possibly matching TRBD1 (5 bases). With 0 bases removed from V and 8 bases from J, the gap between germline ends came to 11 bases. The CDR3 loop spans 13 amino acids. The V gene's germline CDR1 is SGHRS and CDR2 YFSETQ. The CDR3 DNA sequence: TGCGCCAGCAGCTTGGGACCGGGGCAAGGCTACACCTTC. Translated: CASSLGPGQGYTF.

The rearrangement joins TRBV15 to TRBJ1-6; TRBD1 is a possible D gene (5 bases). Trimming shortened V by 1 base and J by 9 bases, and 13 bases separated the two germline ends. This CDR3 has 15 amino acids. The germline V gene encodes CDR1 LNHNV and CDR2 YYDKDF (reference sequence). The CDR3 protein is CATSRATVGGSPLHF. CDR3 bases: TGTGCCACCAGCAGAGCAACAGTCGGGGGTTCACCCCTCCACTTT.

J is TRBJ2-1 and V is TRBV11-2; no reliable D call. Trimming removed 4 bases from V and 2 bases from J, with 6 bases in between. The CDR3 extends over 13 amino acids. The germline CDR1 and CDR2 sequences are SGHAT and FQNNGV. The DNA for the CDR3 is TGTGCCAGCAGCTCACAGACCTACAATGAGCAGTTCTTC. Translated: CASSSQTYNEQFF.

This sequence joins TRBV4-3 and TRBJ2-3; weak D call: TRBD2 (6 bases). Germline assignment: CDR1 LGHNA and CDR2 YSLEER. This CDR3 comprises 15 residues. The V end was cut by 4 bases, the J end by 2 bases, with 13 bases between. CDR3 nucleotide sequence: TGCGCCAGCAGCCGAGCACGCGGGGACACAGATACGCAGTATTTT. Its protein product is CASSRARGDTDTQYF.

V is TRBV19 and J is TRBJ1-5, with D possibly being TRBD1 (6 bases). There are 15 residues in the CDR3. Germline V gene lookup returns CDR1 LNHDA and CDR2 SQIVND (reference sequence). Trimming took 6 bases from V and 6 from J, leaving 18 bases between them. As DNA, the CDR3 is TGTGCCAGTAGCTTGAGGGGGAGGGGCGGTCAGCCCCAGCATTTT. Protein sequence: CASSLRGRGGQPQHF.

The rearrangement joins TRBV6-4 to TRBJ2-1; no firm D call. This CDR3 comprises 8 residues. CDR1 and CDR2 (germline): MRHNA, SNTAGT. The CDR3 sequence: CVLDEQFF. DNA for the CDR3: TGTGTCCTCGATGAGCAGTTCTTC.

The chain employs TRBV9 and TRBJ2-5, with D perhaps TRBD2 (7 bases). The CDR3 has 14 residues. Germline values: CDR1 SGDLS, CDR2 YYNGEE. V gave up 0 bases and J gave up 5 bases, with 11 bases separating them. As DNA, the CDR3 is TGTGCCAGCAGCGTAGAGGGGGGGCAGGAGACCCAGTACTTC. This sequence encodes CASSVEGGQETQYF.

V gene TRBV7-9 combines with J gene TRBJ1-1, with a weak D call TRBD1 (6 bases). The V gene lost 3 bases and the J gene lost 3 bases, with 17 bases spanning the gap. Looked up from germline, CDR1 is SEHNR and CDR2 is FQNEAQ (reference sequence). The CDR3 is 16 residues long. Written as DNA, the CDR3 is TGTGCCAGCAGCTTGGGGTTTGGGGAGGGGGACACTGAAGCTTTCTTT. Its translation: CASSLGFGEGDTEAFF.

The J gene is TRBJ2-1, the V gene TRBV6-1; 7 bases fit TRBD2. The CDR3 is made up of 17 amino acids. Germline CDR1 and CDR2: MNHNS and SASEGT. V was clipped by 1 base and J by 1 base; unmatched bases: 7. This CDR3 is CASSEVWLAVSYNEQFF. CDR3 DNA sequence: TGTGCCAGCAGTGAAGTTTGGCTAGCGGTATCCTACAATGAGCAGTTCTTC.

The J gene is TRBJ2-2, the V gene TRBV4-2; TRBD2 might be the D (6 bases). The CDR3 covers 17 residues. V was shortened by 0 bases and J by 8 bases, with 19 bases between the two germline ends. Germline V gene sequence: CDR1 LGHNA, CDR2 YNFKEQ. As DNA, the CDR3 is TGTGCCAGCAGCCAAGATCGGGCTAGCGTAAGATCTGGGGAGCTGTTTTTT. Its protein product is CASSQDRASVRSGELFF.

This chain uses TRBV7-2 with TRBJ2-1, with TRBD2 identical over 12 bases. The CDR3 runs to 17 residues. Germline V gives CDR1 SGHTA, CDR2 FQGNSA. J lost 4 bases, V lost 2 bases, and 6 bases had no gene match. DNA for the CDR3: TGTGCCAGCAGCTTAATTACCCTAGCGGGGGGGTACAATGAGCAGTTCTTC. Translating gives CASSLITLAGGYNEQFF.

The gene calls are TRBV6-5 and TRBJ2-1; 12 bases agree with TRBD2. The CDR3 runs 14 residues. Germline values: CDR1 MNHEY, CDR2 SVGAGI. J lost 9 bases, V lost 4 bases, and 4 bases had no gene match. CDR3 in amino acids: CASSLLAGGSEQFF. DNA for the CDR3: TGTGCCAGCAGTTTACTAGCGGGAGGTTCTGAGCAGTTCTTC.

The chain is built from TRBV9 and TRBJ2-7, with unresolved D. The CDR3 length is 15 residues. The germline V gene has CDR1 SGDLS and CDR2 YYNGEE. V was shortened by 4 bases and J by 2 bases, with 16 bases between the two germline ends. CDR3 protein: CASSTRSEPAYEQYF. The CDR3 DNA reads TGTGCCAGCAGCACACGAAGTGAGCCCGCCTACGAGCAGTACTTC.

The chain recombines TRBV2 with TRBJ1-1; the D is unclear. Trimming removed 10 bases at V and 2 bases at J, with 14 bases between. The CDR3 has 13 amino acids. From germline, CDR1 is SNHLY and CDR2 FYNNEI. The CDR3: CATLFRVNTEAFF. CDR3 nucleotide sequence: TGTGCCACCCTATTTCGGGTCAACACTGAAGCTTTCTTT.